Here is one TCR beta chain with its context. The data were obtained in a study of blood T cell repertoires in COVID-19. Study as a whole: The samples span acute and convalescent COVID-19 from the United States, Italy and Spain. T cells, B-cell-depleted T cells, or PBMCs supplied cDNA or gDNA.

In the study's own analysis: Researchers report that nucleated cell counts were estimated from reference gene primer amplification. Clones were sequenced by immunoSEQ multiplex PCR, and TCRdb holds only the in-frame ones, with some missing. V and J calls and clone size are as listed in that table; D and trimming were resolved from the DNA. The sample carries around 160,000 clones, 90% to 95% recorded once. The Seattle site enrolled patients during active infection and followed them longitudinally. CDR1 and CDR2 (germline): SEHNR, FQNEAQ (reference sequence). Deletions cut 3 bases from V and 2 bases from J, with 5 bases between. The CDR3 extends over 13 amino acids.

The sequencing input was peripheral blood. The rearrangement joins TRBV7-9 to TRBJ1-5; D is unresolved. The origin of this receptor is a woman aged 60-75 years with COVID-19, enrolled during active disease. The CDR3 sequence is CASSFQGNQPQHF. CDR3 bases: TGTGCCAGCAGCTTCCAGGGCAATCAGCCCCAGCATTTT.